The next 9 T cell receptor beta chains were all read from a single sample in a study of blood T cell repertoires in COVID-19. The repertoire was sequenced with immunoSEQ multiplex PCR; TCRdb's copy has only in-frame clones and lacks some. This sample has roughly 100,000 clones, with 75% to 90% found just once. Sequences were obtained from peripheral blood. The source of these receptors is a human donor in a cohort sampled during active COVID-19.

This chain links TRBV6-5 with TRBJ2-3, with 9 bases lining up with TRBD2. The germline CDR1 and CDR2 sequences are MNHEY and SVGAGI. This CDR3 region has 14 residues. The J segment lost 4 bases and the V segment lost 9 bases, leaving 8 bases of the junction unmatched. The CDR3 bases are TGTGCCAGTCGTGTGGCGGGGGGGCCAGATACGCAGTATTTT. Its translation is CASRVAGGPDTQYF.

The chain has TRBV10-3 and TRBJ1-1; D possibly corresponds to TRBD1 (5 bases). The germline V and J ends were trimmed by 4 bases and 7 bases, with 13 bases remaining between them. The CDR3 has 13 amino acids. Germline V gene sequence: CDR1 ENHRY, CDR2 SYGVKD. The CDR3 region has the DNA TGTGCCATCAGTGTTTCAGGGTGGGGTGAAGCTTTCTTT. The encoded protein is CAISVSGWGEAFF.

The chain joins TRBV5-4 to TRBJ2-1; 9 nucleotides align to TRBD2. CDR1 is SGHNT, CDR2 YYREEE, per germline (reference sequence). There are 17 residues in the CDR3. The V segment lost 5 bases and the J segment 7 bases; nucleotides outside the gene matches: 16. CDR3 loop: CASRGPYLGLARNEQFF. The CDR3 DNA is TGTGCCAGCAGGGGTCCTTATTTAGGACTAGCGAGGAATGAGCAGTTCTTC.

This clone was recorded once. This chain connects TRBV6-2 or TRBV6-3 to TRBJ2-7; TRBD1 matches 10 bases. The V gene end was trimmed by 3 bases and the J gene end by 1 base; junction bases not matched to a gene: 9. Germline V gives CDR1 MNHEY, CDR2 SVGEGT. CDR3 length: 17 amino acids. The CDR3 nucleotides read TGTGCCAGCAGTTATCCCACCGGGACAGGGGAATCCTACGAGCAGTACTTC. Translating it yields CASSYPTGTGESYEQYF.

The chain has TRBV5-1 and TRBJ1-4; D unclear. Germline V gene data show CDR1 as SGHRS and CDR2 as YFSETQ. The V end lost 0 bases, the J end lost 4 bases, and 10 bases lay between the germline ends. The CDR3 length is 15 residues. CDR3 sequence reads: CASSLGGVSNEKLFF. The CDR3 DNA sequence: TGCGCCAGCAGCTTGGGGGGAGTGAGTAATGAAAAACTGTTTTTT.

V usage is TRBV5-1 and J usage is TRBJ2-1; 8 nucleotides agree with TRBD2. CDR3 length equals 16 residues. Germline V gene data show CDR1 as SGHRS and CDR2 as YFSETQ. V was pared by 3 bases and J by 6 bases, with 11 bases of the junction left unmatched. The CDR3 DNA is TGCGCCAGCAGCTCTACGGGAGGGACCTGGGGCAATGAGCAGTTCTTC. This codes for CASSSTGGTWGNEQFF.

This CDR3 reads CATRNRVGYTF. CDR3 coding DNA: TGTGCCACCAGAAACAGAGTTGGCTACACCTTC. The chain carries TRBV24-1 and TRBJ1-2, with no clear D. This CDR3 region has 11 residues. V dropped 7 bases and J dropped 7 bases, with 9 bases sitting between them. CDR1 KGHDR and CDR2 SFDVKD come from the germline V gene.

This rearrangement joins TRBV6-5 to TRBJ1-5, with TRBD1 matching over 7 bases. Per germline, CDR1 MNHEY and CDR2 SVGAGI. This CDR3 region has 14 residues. J was trimmed by 5 bases and V by 5 bases; bases with no gene match: 6. CDR3 nucleotides: TGTGCCAGCAGTCCGACAGGGCTCCATCAGCCCCAGCATTTT. Translation gives CASSPTGLHQPQHF.

The chain joins TRBV7-2 to TRBJ2-5, with 12 bases lining up with TRBD2. The CDR3 has 17 residues. Germline loops: CDR1 SGHTA, CDR2 FQGNSA. With V trimmed by 2 bases and J by 7 bases, 11 bases remained unmatched. The CDR3 region has the DNA TGTGCCAGCAGCTTAACCACTAGCGGGGGGACTTTCGGGACCCAGTACTTC. Amino acids: CASSLTTSGGTFGTQYF.